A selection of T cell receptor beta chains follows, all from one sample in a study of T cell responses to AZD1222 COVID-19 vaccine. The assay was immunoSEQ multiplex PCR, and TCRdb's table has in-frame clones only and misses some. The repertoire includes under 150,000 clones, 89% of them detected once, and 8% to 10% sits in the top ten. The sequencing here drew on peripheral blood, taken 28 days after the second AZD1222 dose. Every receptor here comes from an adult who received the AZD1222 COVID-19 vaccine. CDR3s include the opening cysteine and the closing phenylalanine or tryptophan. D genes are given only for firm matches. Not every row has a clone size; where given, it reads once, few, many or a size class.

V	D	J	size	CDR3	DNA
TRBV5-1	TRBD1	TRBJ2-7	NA	CASSLEQGNYEQYF	TGCGCCAGCAGCTTGGAACAGGGGAACTACGAGCAGTACTTC
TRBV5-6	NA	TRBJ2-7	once	CASSLGVGTSYEQYF	TGTGCCAGCAGCTTGGGAGTCGGCACCTCCTACGAGCAGTACTTC
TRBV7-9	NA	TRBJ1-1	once	CASSLAENTEAFF	TGTGCCAGCAGTCTCGCAGAGAACACTGAAGCTTTCTTT
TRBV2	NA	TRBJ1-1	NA	CASRQPGALNTEAFF	TGTGCCAGCAGACAACCGGGCGCACTGAACACTGAAGCTTTCTTT
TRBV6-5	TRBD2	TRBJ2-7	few	CASSYGLAAEQYF	TGTGCCAGCAGTTACGGACTAGCGGCGGAGCAGTACTTC
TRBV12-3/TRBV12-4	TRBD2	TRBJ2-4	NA	CASSGRGWVVYF	TGTGCCAGCAGTGGGAGGGGATGGGTAGTATACTTC
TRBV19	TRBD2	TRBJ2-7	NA	CDERGPYEQYF	TGTGACGAGCGGGGGCCGTACGAGCAGTACTTC
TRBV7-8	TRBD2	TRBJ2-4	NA	CASSLGRFLAGGPGAKNIQYF	TGTGCCAGCAGCCTAGGACGCTTTCTAGCGGGAGGGCCGGGAGCCAAAAACATTCAGTACTTC
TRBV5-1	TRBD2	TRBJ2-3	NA	CASSRTSGSKDTQYF	TGCGCCAGCAGTAGGACTAGCGGGAGCAAAGATACGCAGTATTTT
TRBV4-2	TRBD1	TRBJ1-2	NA	CASSPTGGVGYGYTF	TGTGCCAGCAGCCCTACAGGGGGCGTTGGCTATGGCTACACCTTC
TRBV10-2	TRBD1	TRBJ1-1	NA	CASTTTGRANTEAFF	TGCGCCAGCACTACGACAGGGCGGGCGAACACTGAAGCTTTCTTT
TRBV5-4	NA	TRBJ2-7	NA	CASSLEAGSEQYF	TGTGCCAGCAGCTTGGAGGCGGGAAGCGAGCAGTACTTC
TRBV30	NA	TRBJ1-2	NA	CAWSRGDPDGYTF	TGTGCCTGGAGTAGGGGGGACCCTGATGGCTACACCTTC
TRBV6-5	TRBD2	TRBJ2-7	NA	CASSYSGRTGEQYF	TGTGCCAGCAGTTACAGCGGGAGGACGGGCGAGCAGTACTTC
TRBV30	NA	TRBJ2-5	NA	CAWGLGETQYF	TGTGCCTGGGGGTTGGGGGAGACCCAGTACTTC
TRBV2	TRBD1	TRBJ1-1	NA	CASRDRINTEAFF	TGTGCCAGCAGGGACAGGATTAACACTGAAGCTTTCTTT
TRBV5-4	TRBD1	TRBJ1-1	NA	CASSETGVVNTEAFF	TGTGCCAGCAGCGAAACAGGGGTGGTGAACACTGAAGCTTTCTTT
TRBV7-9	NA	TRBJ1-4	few	CASSPKRRLQGEKLFF	TGTGCCAGCAGCCCAAAGCGTAGGCTCCAGGGTGAAAAACTGTTTTTT
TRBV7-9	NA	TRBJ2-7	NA	CASSLDGASDYEQYF	TGTGCCAGCAGCTTAGACGGAGCATCAGACTACGAGCAGTACTTC
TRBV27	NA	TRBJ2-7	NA	CASSLVGRAHEQYF	TGTGCCAGCAGTTTAGTTGGCAGGGCCCACGAGCAGTACTTC
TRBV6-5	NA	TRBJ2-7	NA	CASSYSVQSYEQYF	TGTGCCAGCAGTTACTCGGTCCAGAGCTACGAGCAGTACTTC
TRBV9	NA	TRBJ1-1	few	CASSRSGMNTEAFF	TGTGCCAGCAGTAGGAGTGGTATGAACACTGAAGCTTTCTTT
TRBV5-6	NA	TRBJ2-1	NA	CASSSMTLASINEQFF	TGTGCCAGCAGCTCCATGACTCTAGCCTCCATCAATGAGCAGTTCTTC
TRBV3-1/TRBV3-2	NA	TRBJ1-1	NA	CASSQDSGGTEAFF	TGTGCCAGCAGCCAAGATTCGGGGGGCACTGAAGCTTTCTTT
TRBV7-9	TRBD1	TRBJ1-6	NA	CASSLDSGTAIF	TGTGCCAGCAGCTTAGATTCCGGGACAGCTATCTTT
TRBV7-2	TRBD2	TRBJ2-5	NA	CASSFSGGGETQYF	TGTGCCAGCAGCTTTAGCGGGGGGGGAGAGACCCAGTACTTC
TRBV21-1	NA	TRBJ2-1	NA	CASNPGRVYNEQFF	TGTGCCAGCAACCCGGGGCGGGTCTACAATGAGCAGTTCTTC
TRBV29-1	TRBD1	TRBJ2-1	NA	CSVVGTGPNEQFF	TGCAGCGTTGTTGGGACAGGTCCTAATGAGCAGTTCTTC
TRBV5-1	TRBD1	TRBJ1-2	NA	CASSLQGGTGIYGYTF	TGCGCCAGCAGCTTGCAAGGGGGGACAGGAATCTATGGCTACACCTTC
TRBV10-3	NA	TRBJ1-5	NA	CAISDRDDGQPQHF	TGTGCCATCAGTGACAGGGATGACGGTCAGCCCCAGCATTTT
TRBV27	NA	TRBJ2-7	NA	CASSLGQGFGEQYF	TGTGCCAGCAGTTTGGGTCAGGGGTTCGGGGAGCAGTACTTC
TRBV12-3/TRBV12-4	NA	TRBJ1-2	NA	CASSLPGRGYTF	TGTGCCAGCAGTCTGCCGGGCCGGGGCTACACCTTC
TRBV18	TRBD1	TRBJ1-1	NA	CASSGTGVNTEAFF	TGTGCCAGCTCCGGGACAGGCGTGAACACTGAAGCTTTCTTT
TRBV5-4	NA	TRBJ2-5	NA	CASSLDETQYF	TGTGCCAGCAGCTTGGACGAGACCCAGTACTTC
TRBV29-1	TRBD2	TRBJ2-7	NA	CSVKTSAAYEQYF	TGCAGCGTTAAGACTAGCGCAGCCTACGAGCAGTACTTC
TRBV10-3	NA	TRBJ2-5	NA	CAISDAAATQETQYF	TGTGCCATCAGTGATGCAGCGGCCACTCAAGAGACCCAGTACTTC
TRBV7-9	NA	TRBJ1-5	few	CASSSYVGSLNQPQHF	TGTGCCAGCAGCTCCTATGTAGGGTCCCTCAATCAGCCCCAGCATTTT